This T cell receptor (beta chain) appears in the sequencing data of a study of blood T cell repertoires in COVID-19 (TCRdb year 2020). Regarding the complete study: Samples from collaborators originated in the United States, Italy and Spain and spanned both the acute and convalescent phases of COVID-19. The dataset comprised deeply sampled blood TCRbeta repertoires from subjects exposed to, actively infected with, or recovered from COVID-19. The samples were drawn from the first 160 participants of the ongoing ImmuneRACE study and from under 1,500 subjects provided by 6 global collaborators. The prospective study material was composed of cDNA or gDNA derived from T cells, B-cell-depleted T cells, or PBMCs. A de-identified subject ID, COVID-19 status, age in years and sex were almost always included in the sample metadata. Where available, HLA class I and class II types were taken from metadata supplied by the sample provider and were not determined by assay-based typing. The repertoires were released in a freely available public database intended as a resource for research on the immune response to SARS-CoV-2. Study-wide findings and limitations: The quantity of clinical and demographic metadata differed by source and by participant and was supplied without curation.

On this clone: No antigen is known for it. No base quality information exists; no much larger clone differs at one position.

In the prospective study, participants were about 18 to 95 years old, resided in 24 geographic areas of the United States, and were enrolled through a virtual design. To assign participants to cohorts, the prospective study relied on clinical history that participants themselves reported in a screening survey and a study questionnaire. Recovered participants in ImmuneRACE Cohort 3 were defined as having two consecutive negative NP/OP PCR tests, clearance from a healthcare professional, or resolution of symptoms. Mobile phlebotomists in the prospective study collected whole blood, serum and a nasopharyngeal or oropharyngeal swab from every participant. Participants in the prospective study had the option to provide additional blood draws and questionnaires over a roughly two-month period. Blood samples from the prospective study were shipped frozen or at room temperature prior to DNA extraction.

The CDR3 starts with the cysteine, ends with the phenylalanine, and has 18 residues. The DNA shown is the 54-base CDR3, in frame from base 1. CDR1 and CDR2 are read off the germline V gene as SGHRS and YFSETQ. Here V drops 3 bases and J drops 0 bases, and the junction holds 8 bases not matched to any gene. The immunoSEQ Assay, a bias-controlled multiplex PCR, was used to amplify TCRbeta CDR3 regions from genomic DNA. The paper's data handling went like this. The number of nucleated cells in each sample was estimated by amplification of reference gene primers within the assay. Sequence reads were collapsed and filtered to measure the absolute abundance of every unique TCRbeta CDR3 rearrangement. For each sample, productive Simpson clonality was calculated as the square root of Simpson's diversity index across productive rearrangements. TCRdb took over this immuneACCESS table, retaining in-frame rearrangements with V and J assigned. Such tables are incomplete; in checked studies, under half of the missing clones stem from an unresolved V gene, and the remainder is unexplained. For V, J and clone size, that table is used; D and trimming come from the DNA. The sample table contains 150,000 to 250,000 clones; only one count was recorded for more than 65% of them. The ten most abundant clones make up less than 9.5% of the sample.

The sequenced material came from PBMCs or T cells enriched from blood (not recorded which). The rearranged segments are TRBV5-1 and TRBJ2-1; 11 of the junction bases match TRBD2. The clonotype comes from a man aged 35-49 years who had recovered from COVID-19. In nucleotide form, the sequence is TGCGCCAGCAGCTCCGGAACCCTAGCGGGGGGCTCCTACAATGAGCAGTTCTTC. This codes for CASSSGTLAGGSYNEQFF.